These 28 T cell receptor beta chains were all obtained from the same sample, sequenced in a study of T cell changes during pregnancy in multiple sclerosis. Libraries were prepared by immunoSEQ multiplex PCR; TCRdb keeps only in-frame clonotypes and omits some of them. The sample includes about 47,000 clones, around 93% of them seen just once. The sequenced sample was peripheral blood, obtained after pregnancy. Receptors were obtained from a female donor with multiple sclerosis, enrolled in a pregnancy study.

The chain uses TRBV4-3 and TRBJ1-1; possibly TRBD1 for D (6 bases). Trimming removed 6 bases from V and 5 bases from J, with 13 bases in between. CDR3 size: 13 residues. Looked up from germline, CDR1 is LGHNA and CDR2 is YSLEER. This CDR3 is CASRHRVETEAFF. The CDR3 region has the DNA TGCGCCAGCAGACACAGGGTAGAGACTGAAGCTTTCTTT.

The chain employs TRBV5-6 and TRBJ2-3, with D possibly TRBD2 on 5 matching bases. Germline CDR1 SGHDT, CDR2 YYEEEE. The CDR3 length is 11 residues. V gave up 6 bases and J gave up 6 bases, with 8 bases separating them. The CDR3 coding sequence is TGTGCCAGCACGGGGTTGGATACGCAGTATTTT. Translated: CASTGLDTQYF. Drawing the rest from reference TRBV5-6 and TRBJ2-3, the complete variable domain is DAGVTQSPTHLIKTRGQQVTLRCSPKSGHDTVSWYQQALGQGPQFIFQYYEEEERQRGNFPDRFSGHQFPNYSSELNVNALLLGDSALYLCASTGLDTQYFGPGTRLTVL.

The rearrangement joins TRBV9 to TRBJ2-1; D may be TRBD2 (6 bases). CDR1 is SGDLS, CDR2 YYNGEE, per germline. V was pared by 2 bases and J by 9 bases, with 15 bases between. The CDR3 is 14 amino acids. In DNA, the CDR3 is TGTGCCAGCAGCGTGAGGGACTGGCCCAGTGAGCAGTTCTTC. Amino acids: CASSVRDWPSEQFF.

The V and J genes are TRBV7-9 and TRBJ2-3; perhaps TRBD2 as D (5 bases). This CDR3 comprises 13 residues. The germline V gene has CDR1 SEHNR and CDR2 FQNEAQ (reference sequence). The V end was cut by 5 bases, the J end by 6 bases, with 12 bases between. CDR3 coding DNA: TGTGCCAGCAGCGTCACTGGCGGGGATACGCAGTATTTT. The encoded protein is CASSVTGGDTQYF.

The chain joins TRBV9 to TRBJ2-5; maybe TRBD2 (7 bases). Per germline, CDR1 SGDLS and CDR2 YYNGEE. CDR3 size: 15 residues. Between the trimmed V and J ends, which lost 3 bases and 1 base, there was a span of 13 bases. CDR3 in amino acids: CASSDYAGAQETQYF. In DNA, the CDR3 is TGTGCCAGCAGCGATTACGCGGGGGCCCAAGAGACCCAGTACTTC.

The rearrangement uses TRBV7-9 and TRBJ2-7; possibly TRBD2 for D (6 bases). Trimming shortened V by 5 bases and J by 7 bases, and 18 bases separated the two germline ends. This CDR3 is built from 14 residues. Looked up from germline, CDR1 is SEHNR and CDR2 is FQNEAQ (reference sequence). The CDR3 sequence: CASSPTGSGIEQYF. The CDR3, as DNA: TGTGCCAGCAGCCCCACGGGTAGCGGTATTGAGCAGTACTTC.

V gene TRBV9 combines with J gene TRBJ2-5, with D tentatively TRBD2 (5 bases). The CDR3 is 13 amino acids. V was cut by 2 bases and J by 4 bases, with 9 bases left in between. From germline, CDR1 is SGDLS and CDR2 YYNGEE. The CDR3 reads CASSVGVGETQYF. The CDR3, as DNA: TGTGCCAGCAGCGTCGGGGTCGGAGAGACCCAGTACTTC.

This sequence joins TRBV6-5 and TRBJ1-2; maybe TRBD1 (6 bases). The germline V gene has CDR1 MNHEY and CDR2 SVGAGI. Trimming stripped 8 bases from V and 2 bases from J, with 18 bases between. This CDR3 spans 15 amino acids. Written as DNA, the CDR3 is TGTGCCAGCTCCCTCGGGGTAACAGGGAACTATGGCTACACCTTC. It encodes CASSLGVTGNYGYTF.

The CDR3 DNA reads TGTGCCAGCAGCTTAGTAACCTCAACAGGGAGCGGCTACACCTTC. Its protein is CASSLVTSTGSGYTF. V gene TRBV7-2 combines with J gene TRBJ1-2; tentative D call: TRBD1 (6 bases). Germline CDR1 and CDR2: SGHTA and FQGNSA. V lost 1 base and J 8 bases, leaving 17 bases between the germline ends. This CDR3 is built from 15 residues.

The chain links TRBV9 to TRBJ2-1; 9 bases fit TRBD1. Germline CDR1 and CDR2: SGDLS and YYNGEE. The CDR3 length is 15 residues. Trimming cost V 8 bases and J 6 bases; bases outside gene matches: 12. CDR3: CASSLTGQGRNEQFF. The CDR3 DNA is TGTGCCAGTTCGTTAACGGGACAGGGCCGCAATGAGCAGTTCTTC. Looking up the rest from reference TRBV9 and TRBJ2-1 gives the full variable domain: DSGVTQTPKHLITATGQRVTLRCSPRSGDLSVYWYQQSLDQGLQFLIQYYNGEERAKGNILERFSAQQFPDLHSELNLSSLELGDSALYFCASSLTGQGRNEQFFGPGTRLTVL.

V and J are TRBV4-3 and TRBJ2-7, with D hard to call. The CDR3 is 15 amino acids. The germline V gene has CDR1 LGHNA and CDR2 YSLEER. V shed 1 base and J shed 0 bases, with 10 bases lying between them. The CDR3 sequence: CASSQAFGASYEQYF. DNA for the CDR3: TGCGCCAGCAGCCAAGCTTTCGGTGCCTCCTACGAGCAGTACTTC.

The chain combines TRBV29-1 with TRBJ1-1; 7 nucleotides match TRBD1. V was pared by 4 bases and J by 4 bases, with 3 bases of the junction left unmatched. Per the germline V gene, CDR1 is SQVTM and CDR2 is ANQGSEA. The CDR3 is made up of 12 amino acids. CDR3 sequence reads: CSVGDSPTEAFF. The DNA of the CDR3 is TGCAGCGTTGGGGACAGCCCCACTGAAGCTTTCTTT.

The rearrangement links TRBV10-3 to TRBJ1-2; TRBD1 matches 9 bases. The V gene end was trimmed by 8 bases and the J gene end by 6 bases; junction bases not matched to a gene: 4. The CDR3 extends over 12 amino acids. Germline lookup yields CDR1 ENHRY and CDR2 SYGVKD. The CDR3 loop is CAIDRGGNGYTF. The CDR3 coding sequence is TGTGCCATCGACAGGGGGGGGAATGGCTACACCTTC.

This rearrangement joins TRBV25-1 to TRBJ2-2; no clear D gene. Trimming left V 3 bases short and J 3 bases short, with 11 bases between. There are 15 residues in the CDR3. Germline CDR1 is MGHDK and CDR2 is SYGVNS. The CDR3 loop reads CASSDGGGHTGELFF. The CDR3 nucleotides are TGTGCCAGCAGTGATGGTGGCGGCCACACCGGGGAGCTGTTTTTT.

This clone came up once. V is TRBV4-2 and J is TRBJ2-1; TRBD2 matches 10 bases. After removal of 4 bases from V and 4 bases from J, the junction contained 4 bases not matched to a gene. CDR1 is LGHNA, CDR2 YNFKEQ, per germline. The CDR3 length is 15 residues. The DNA of the CDR3 is TGTGCCAGCAGCCCGCTAGCGGGGGATTACAATGAGCAGTTCTTC. It translates to CASSPLAGDYNEQFF.

The V gene is TRBV9, the J gene TRBJ2-1, with a tentative D call TRBD2 (7 bases). The germline V gene has CDR1 SGDLS and CDR2 YYNGEE. The V and J ends lost 0 bases and 7 bases respectively, with 20 bases between them. The CDR3 contains 17 residues. The CDR3 DNA sequence: TGTGCCAGCAGCGTAGCCGAGGGGGGGCCATGGGCGAATGAGCAGTTCTTC. Translated, it gives CASSVAEGGPWANEQFF.

The chain couples TRBV25-1 to TRBJ1-4; no clear D. The CDR3 has 15 residues. Germline V gene lookup returns CDR1 MGHDK and CDR2 SYGVNS. The V end lost 3 bases, the J end lost 7 bases, and 15 bases lay between the germline ends. The CDR3 is CASSEWVGVGEKLFF. The CDR3, as DNA: TGTGCCAGCAGTGAGTGGGTTGGAGTAGGTGAAAAACTGTTTTTT.

The genes are TRBV27 and TRBJ1-6; D is unresolved. The CDR3 is made up of 16 amino acids. Trimming removed 3 bases from V and 0 bases from J, with 9 bases in between. The germline CDR1 and CDR2 sequences are MNHEY and SMNVEV (reference sequence). The CDR3, as DNA: TGTGCCAGCAGTTTTTTCAGTAACTCCTATAATTCACCCCTCCACTTT. Translated, it gives CASSFFSNSYNSPLHF.

The chain has TRBV19 and TRBJ2-3, with D unclear. The CDR3 extends over 16 amino acids. The germline gives CDR1 LNHDA, CDR2 SQIVND (reference sequence). V dropped 6 bases and J dropped 1 base, with 17 bases sitting between them. CDR3 in amino acids: CASRFRSPFGTDTQYF. Written as DNA, the CDR3 is TGTGCCAGTAGGTTTCGTTCCCCCTTTGGCACAGATACGCAGTATTTT.

This clone showed up just a few times. V usage is TRBV18 and J usage is TRBJ1-2; the match to TRBD1 covers 7 bases. The ends lost 4 bases at V and 10 bases at J; junction bases unmatched: 3. The CDR3 spans 11 residues. Germline V gives CDR1 KGHSH, CDR2 LQKENI. CDR3 in DNA: TGTGCCAGCTCACAAGGACAGGACTACACCTTC. Translating it yields CASSQGQDYTF.

The V and J genes are TRBV18 and TRBJ2-1; 8 nucleotides match TRBD1. With V trimmed by 6 bases and J by 7 bases, 17 bases remained unmatched. The V gene's germline CDR1 is KGHSH and CDR2 LQKENI. The CDR3 runs to 17 residues. The CDR3 sequence: CASSTLPGQVAGNEQFF. The CDR3 DNA sequence: TGTGCCAGCTCGACATTACCGGGACAGGTGGCGGGGAATGAGCAGTTCTTC.

This clone appeared a single time. This chain connects TRBV4-3 to TRBJ1-6; D uncertain. Germline CDR1 LGHNA, CDR2 YSLEER. V was cut by 1 base and J by 9 bases, with 10 bases left in between. The CDR3 is 14 residues long. The CDR3 coding sequence is TGCGCCAGCAGCCAAGGCGGGCCTTTTTCACCCCTCCACTTT. Translated, it gives CASSQGGPFSPLHF.

The chain recombines TRBV14 with TRBJ2-7, with 9 bases fitting TRBD2. CDR1 and CDR2 (germline): SGHDN, FVKESK. J lost 2 bases, V lost 5 bases, and 10 bases had no gene match. CDR3 length equals 16 residues. The CDR3 sequence: CASSNIAGAPTYEQYF. Written as DNA, the CDR3 is TGTGCCAGCAGCAACATAGCGGGGGCCCCAACCTACGAGCAGTACTTC.

The chain joins TRBV27 to TRBJ2-5; TRBD2 agrees at 7 bases. The V and J ends lost 5 bases and 4 bases, in that order; junction bases with no gene match: 4. Germline-derived CDR1 and CDR2 are MNHEY and SMNVEV (reference sequence). The CDR3 runs 13 residues. CDR3 residues: CASSPSGRETQYF. CDR3 DNA: TGTGCCAGCAGTCCTAGCGGTCGAGAGACCCAGTACTTC.

This clone was counted a single time. The chain joins TRBV4-3 to TRBJ2-1; TRBD2 matches 7 bases. The CDR3 is made up of 15 amino acids. The J segment lost 4 bases and the V segment lost 1 base, leaving 4 bases of the junction unmatched. Germline V lookup: CDR1 LGHNA, CDR2 YSLEER. CDR3 coding DNA: TGCGCCAGCAGCCAAGTCTCTAGCGGATACAATGAGCAGTTCTTC. Its protein product is CASSQVSSGYNEQFF.

The CDR3 bases are TGCGCCAGCAGCCAAGCGCCGGGACAGGGGGGTTCACCCCTCCACTTT. It specifies CASSQAPGQGGSPLHF. V is TRBV4-3 and J is TRBJ1-6; 11 bases map to TRBD1. V lost 1 base and J lost 9; bases outside the gene matches: 5. The germline CDR1 and CDR2 sequences are LGHNA and YSLEER. This CDR3 is built from 16 residues.

The rearrangement joins TRBV18 to TRBJ2-1, with 9 nucleotides matching TRBD2. After removal of 0 bases from V and 6 bases from J, the junction contained 3 bases not matched to a gene. The CDR3 sequence is 15 residues long. Germline V gives CDR1 KGHSH, CDR2 LQKENI. The CDR3 sequence is CASSPPGRGGNEQFF. The CDR3 DNA is TGTGCCAGCTCACCACCGGGGCGGGGGGGCAATGAGCAGTTCTTC.

This rearrangement joins TRBV7-2 to TRBJ2-2, with D maybe TRBD1 (6 bases). This CDR3 has 13 amino acids. Germline values: CDR1 SGHTA, CDR2 FQGNSA. V was clipped by 5 bases and J by 6 bases, with 10 bases between them. This CDR3 reads CASSVYRAGELFF. For the CDR3, the DNA is TGTGCCAGCAGCGTCTACAGGGCCGGGGAGCTGTTTTTT. Combining the CDR3 with reference TRBV7-2 and TRBJ2-2 gives the whole variable domain GAGVSQSPSNKVTEKGKDVELRCDPISGHTALYWYRQSLGQGLEFLIYFQGNSAPDKSGLPSDRFSAERTGGSVSTLTIQRTQQEDSAVYLCASSVYRAGELFFGEGSRLTVL.